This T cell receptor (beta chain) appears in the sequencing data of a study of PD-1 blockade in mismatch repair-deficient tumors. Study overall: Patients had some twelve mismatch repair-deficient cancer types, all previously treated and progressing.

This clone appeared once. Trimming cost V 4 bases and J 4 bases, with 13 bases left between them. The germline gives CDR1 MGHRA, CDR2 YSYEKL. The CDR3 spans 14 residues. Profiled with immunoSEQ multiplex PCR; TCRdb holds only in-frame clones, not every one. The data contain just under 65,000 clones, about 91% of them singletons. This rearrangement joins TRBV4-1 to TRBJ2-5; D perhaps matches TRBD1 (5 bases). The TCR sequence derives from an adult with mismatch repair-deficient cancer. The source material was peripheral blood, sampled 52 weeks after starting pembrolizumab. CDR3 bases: TGCGCCAGCAGCCGTACAGGTCAGATAGAGACCCAGTACTTC. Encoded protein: CASSRTGQIETQYF.